The 19 T cell receptor beta chains given below trace back to one sample, sequenced in a study of T cells in Graves' hyperthyroidism and ophthalmopathy. Amplified TCR beta CDR3 regions derived from RNA transcripts. Primed by the HTBI set, a first-round RT-PCR was run on the TCR CDR3. TCRdb used MiXCR to reprocess the multiplex PCR reads, holding one entry per CDR3 protein. The data contain almost 350,000 distinct CDR3 sequences, 15% to 20% of them singletons. The material sequenced was blood. Receptors were obtained from a woman in her thirties or forties with Graves' ophthalmopathy.

V usage is TRBV28 and J usage is TRBJ1-1, with 7 bases matching TRBD1. The germline V gene has CDR1 MDHEN and CDR2 SYDVKM. CDR3 length: 14 residues. V gave up 6 bases and J gave up 1 base; unmatched junction bases: 5. DNA of the CDR3: TGTGCCAGCAGGCTACAGGGGCGGAACACTGAAGCTTTCTTT. Protein: CASRLQGRNTEAFF.

This clonotype was counted a few times. A much more abundant neighbour one base away suggests this may be a read error. J is TRBJ2-7 and V is TRBV11-2; 7 bases are a match to TRBD2. The CDR3 totals 14 residues. Germline V gene data show CDR1 as SGHAT and CDR2 as FQNNGV. The V segment lost 5 bases and the J segment 3 bases; nucleotides outside the gene matches: 7. CDR3 DNA sequence: TGTGCCAGCAGCCGAGCGACTAGCTTCTACGAGCAGTACTTC. Translated: CASSRATSFYEQYF.

Many counts were recorded for this clonotype. The V and J genes are TRBV20-1 and TRBJ2-7, with D maybe TRBD2 (5 bases). The CDR3 extends over 11 amino acids. V lost 6 bases, J lost 4 bases, and 10 bases lay in between. CDR1 is DFQATT, CDR2 SNEGSKA, per germline (reference sequence). The CDR3 is CSAADRYEQYF. The DNA of the CDR3 is TGCAGTGCAGCGGATCGATACGAGCAGTACTTC.

This clonotype showed up many times. The genes are TRBV19 and TRBJ1-5; D not certain. Germline CDR1 and CDR2: LNHDA and SQIVND (reference sequence). The CDR3 sequence is 14 residues long. V lost 7 bases and J 3 bases, leaving 13 bases between the germline ends. In nucleotides, the CDR3 is TGTGCCAGTAAGCAGGCTAAGGTCAATCAGCCCCAGCATTTT. It yields the protein CASKQAKVNQPQHF.

This clonotype has just a few counts. A read error may be the cause here, since a much bigger clone is one base away. CDR3 sequence reads: CASSQDPAGELFF. In nucleotides, the CDR3 is TGCGCCAGCAGCCAAGATCCTGCCGGGGAGCTGTTTTTT. This rearrangement joins TRBV4-1 to TRBJ2-2; D not certain. Trimming left V 0 bases short and J 6 bases short, with 5 bases between. Looked up from germline, CDR1 is MGHRA and CDR2 is YSYEKL. The CDR3 runs 13 residues.

In this sample, this clonotype turned up many times. The chain joins TRBV3-1 to TRBJ2-5; TRBD1 aligns across 8 bases. The CDR3 is 16 residues long. In germline, CDR1 is LGHDT, CDR2 YNNKEL (reference sequence). V gave up 4 bases and J gave up 4 bases; unmatched junction bases: 11. The CDR3 reads CASSPHRGNVRETQYF. CDR3 bases: TGTGCCAGCAGCCCCCACAGGGGGAACGTAAGAGAGACCCAGTACTTC.

This clonotype was observed at least ten times. This chain uses TRBV11-2 with TRBJ2-4; TRBD2 aligns across 14 bases. The V and J ends lost 5 bases and 3 bases, in that order; junction bases with no gene match: 15. CDR3 size: 20 residues. The germline gives CDR1 SGHAT, CDR2 FQNNGV. CDR3 protein: CASSARLAGGGRVVKNIQYF. The CDR3 region has the DNA TGTGCCAGCAGCGCCCGACTAGCGGGAGGGGGTAGAGTGGTCAAAAACATTCAGTACTTC.

This clonotype has a count of ten or more. A much larger clone lies one base from this, so it may be a read error. The chain is built from TRBV12-3 or TRBV12-4 and TRBJ2-5; tentatively, D is TRBD1 (6 bases). The CDR3 length is 15 residues. V shed 5 bases and J shed 4 bases, with 17 bases lying between them. In DNA, the CDR3 is TGTGCCAGCAGTCGAGGACAGCAAGAGGGAGAGACCCAGTACTTC. Its protein product is CASSRGQQEGETQYF.

Many counts were recorded for this clonotype. The rearrangement uses TRBV6-1 and TRBJ1-1; D perhaps matches TRBD1 (5 bases). This CDR3 is 12 amino acids long. Germline CDR1 MNHNS, CDR2 SASEGT. The V end was cut by 7 bases, the J end by 11 bases, with 17 bases between. Here the CDR3 reads CASMGEGIAAFF. The DNA for the CDR3 is TGTGCCAGCATGGGGGAGGGGATAGCGGCTTTCTTT.

The sample holds a few counts of this clonotype. Given a much more abundant clone one base away, this may be a read error. The CDR3 loop is CASRRTGTYERYF. The CDR3 DNA reads as TGTGCCAGCAGAAGAACAGGGACCTACGAGCGGTACTTC. J is TRBJ2-7 and V is TRBV6-1, with D perhaps matching TRBD1 (6 bases). Germline CDR1 is MNHNS and CDR2 is SASEGT. The CDR3 spans 13 residues.

The chain uses TRBV12-3 or TRBV12-4 and TRBJ2-7; D possibly corresponds to TRBD2 (5 bases). Between the trimmed V and J ends, which lost 6 bases and 4 bases, there was a span of 16 bases. The length of the CDR3 is 14 residues. CDR3 sequence (DNA): TGTGCCAGCAGCCCTCTTGCTGGGAGATACGAGCAGTACTTC. Residues: CASSPLAGRYEQYF.

This clonotype was seen at least ten times. The chain carries TRBV27 and TRBJ2-2; TRBD1 is a possible D gene (6 bases). CDR1 is MNHEY, CDR2 SMNVEV, per germline (reference sequence). The V end lost 5 bases, the J end lost 3 bases, and 16 bases lay between the germline ends. The CDR3 spans 16 residues. The CDR3 protein is CASSIFRGVDTGELFF. CDR3 in DNA: TGTGCCAGCAGTATATTCAGGGGAGTGGACACCGGGGAGCTGTTTTTT.

This clonotype was observed at least ten times. The chain couples TRBV19 to TRBJ1-2; 7 bases are shared with TRBD1. CDR1 LNHDA and CDR2 SQIVND come from the germline V gene (reference sequence). The CDR3 is 14 amino acids. V shed 7 bases, J shed 0 bases, and the junction held 5 bases outside the gene matches. In DNA form, the CDR3 reads TGTGCCAGTACTGTCACAGGGGCTAACTATGGCTACACCTTC. As protein: CASTVTGANYGYTF.

This clonotype came up many times. This chain connects TRBV30 to TRBJ1-5; TRBD1 matches 8 bases. CDR1 is GTSNPN, CDR2 SVGIG, per germline (reference sequence). This CDR3 region has 15 residues. V gave up 2 bases and J gave up 5 bases; unmatched junction bases: 8. In DNA, the CDR3 is TGTGCCTGGAGTAGAGGGCAGGGGGCGTATCAGCCCCAGCATTTT. Translation gives CAWSRGQGAYQPQHF.

This clonotype has a count of ten or more. V is TRBV28 and J is TRBJ2-7, with 8 bases that match TRBD1. In germline, CDR1 is MDHEN, CDR2 SYDVKM. The CDR3 runs 12 residues. J lost 6 bases, V lost 7 bases, and 5 bases had no gene match. CDR3 DNA sequence: TGTGCCAGCAAAAGAACAGGGGGCGAGCAGTACTTC. Encoded protein: CASKRTGGEQYF.

This clonotype was recorded at least ten times. The chain links TRBV18 to TRBJ1-1; TRBD1 matches 7 bases. Per the germline V gene, CDR1 is KGHSH and CDR2 is LQKENI. This CDR3 spans 16 amino acids. With 3 bases clipped from V and 1 base from J, the junction kept 8 bases outside the gene matches. The CDR3 coding sequence is TGTGCCAGCTCACCTCTGTCGGGACAGTCGAACACTGAAGCTTTCTTT. It is translated as CASSPLSGQSNTEAFF.

V is TRBV20-1 and J is TRBJ2-4; D gene ambiguous. Germline loops: CDR1 DFQATT, CDR2 SNEGSKA (reference sequence). The CDR3 covers 16 residues. V dropped 2 bases and J dropped 0 bases, with 14 bases sitting between them. The CDR3 DNA follows: TGCAGTGCTAGATTTTCGACAATTAGAGCCAAAAACATTCAGTACTTC. It encodes CSARFSTIRAKNIQYF.

The chain links TRBV12-3 or TRBV12-4 to TRBJ1-2; maybe TRBD1 (6 bases). Trimming pared 6 bases from V and 6 bases from J, leaving 23 bases between. The CDR3 consists of 16 residues. Here the CDR3 DNA reads TGTGCCAGCAGCCGCATTCCGGGGACACGGTCGGATGGCTACACCTTC. It codes for CASSRIPGTRSDGYTF.

Ten or more counts support this clonotype. The chain combines TRBV9 with TRBJ2-6, with a weak D call TRBD1 (6 bases). CDR3 length: 16 amino acids. Per germline, CDR1 SGDLS and CDR2 YYNGEE. Trimming removed 4 bases from V and 0 bases from J, with 11 bases in between. For the CDR3, the DNA is TGTGCCAGCAGCTCCGACAGGACCTCTGGGGCCAACGTCCTGACTTTC. Its translation is CASSSDRTSGANVLTF.